This T cell receptor beta chain was recovered during a study of cytomegalovirus exposure and HLA in healthy donors. With 60 Vbeta and 13 Jbeta primers, the PCR was carried out. Using immunoSEQ multiplex PCR, the repertoire was profiled, and TCRdb retains in-frame clones only, with some absent. The data hold about 170,000 clones, with 75% to 85% observed a single time. This CDR3 is built from 14 residues. The V gene lost 1 base and the J gene lost 15 bases, with 16 bases spanning the gap. Looked up from germline, CDR1 is LNHDA and CDR2 is SQIVND (reference sequence). Findings and limits, study-wide: The study reported that TCR beta sequences accurately predicted HLA-A and HLA-B alleles in most subjects. Available immune exposure information was restricted to CMV serostatus only.

This clone occurred many times. No antigen is known for it. The sequencing sample was made of PBMCs. The clonotype comes from a woman under 30 in good health and CMV-seropositive. V is TRBV19 and J is TRBJ1-6; D might be TRBD1 (6 bases). The DNA of the CDR3 is TGTGCCAGTAGTATAGCTACAGGGCGAGGACACCTCCACTTT. Translating it yields CASSIATGRGHLHF.